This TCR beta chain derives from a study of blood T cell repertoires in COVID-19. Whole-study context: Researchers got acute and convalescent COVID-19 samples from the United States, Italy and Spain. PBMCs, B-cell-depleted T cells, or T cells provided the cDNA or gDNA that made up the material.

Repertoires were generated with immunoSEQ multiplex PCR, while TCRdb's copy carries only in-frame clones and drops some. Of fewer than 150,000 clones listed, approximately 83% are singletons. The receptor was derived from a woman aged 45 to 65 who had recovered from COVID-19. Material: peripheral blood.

For the CDR3, the DNA is TGTGCCTGGACTAGCGGGTTCGGGGAGCTGTTTTTT. Translated, it gives CAWTSGFGELFF. The chain joins TRBV30 to TRBJ2-2; 8 nucleotides line up with TRBD2. The germline gives CDR1 GTSNPN, CDR2 SVGIG (reference sequence). The CDR3 is 12 amino acids. The V segment lost 4 bases and the J segment 7 bases; nucleotides outside the gene matches: 2.